The next 10 T cell receptor beta chains were all read from a single sample in a study of Graves' ophthalmopathy and Graves' hyperthyroidism. RNA transcripts yielded amplified TCR beta CDR3 regions. The first round was an RT-PCR with HTBI primers, and the second round was a multiplex PCR. TCRdb recomputed calls from the multiplex PCR reads with MiXCR, one row per CDR3 protein. The sample lists some 350,000 distinct CDR3 sequences; 15% to 20% were seen once. Sequences were obtained from peripheral blood. The receptors originated from an adult woman with stable Graves' hyperthyroidism.

This clonotype was counted at least ten times. The CDR3 is CASSTQDRGPEAFF. The DNA of the CDR3 is TGTGCCAGCAGTACTCAGGACAGGGGCCCTGAAGCTTTCTTT. The chain uses TRBV12-3 or TRBV12-4 and TRBJ1-1; 9 bases match TRBD1. The junction had 7 bases not matched to a gene; V was cut back by 5 bases and J by 6 bases. This CDR3 spans 14 amino acids.

The sample holds many counts of this clonotype. The chain combines TRBV18 with TRBJ2-1; the D gene is possibly TRBD2 (5 bases). V was pared by 2 bases and J by 6 bases, with 11 bases between. CDR1 KGHSH and CDR2 LQKENI come from the germline V gene. This CDR3 contains 14 residues. The CDR3 protein is CASSPDHAGNEQFF. CDR3 bases: TGTGCCAGCTCACCAGACCATGCGGGCAATGAGCAGTTCTTC.

This clonotype showed up many times. The V call is TRBV10-3, the J call TRBJ2-7; 10 positions agree with TRBD2. This CDR3 spans 15 amino acids. The germline CDR1 and CDR2 sequences are ENHRY and SYGVKD. Trimming removed 3 bases from V and 4 bases from J; junction bases left unmatched: 6. The CDR3 sequence: CAISDEREGGYEQYF. CDR3 nucleotide sequence: TGTGCCATCAGTGATGAGCGGGAGGGTGGGTACGAGCAGTACTTC.

Ten or more counts support this clonotype. The genes are TRBV27 and TRBJ2-7; D remains ambiguous. V lost 1 base, J lost 6 bases, and 10 bases lay in between. Germline loops: CDR1 MNHEY, CDR2 SMNVEV (reference sequence). The CDR3 covers 13 residues. The CDR3 here is CASSLFGYGEQYF. The CDR3 coding sequence is TGTGCCAGCAGTTTATTCGGGTATGGCGAGCAGTACTTC.

Of note for this clonotype: This clone may be a read error of a much larger clone one base away. The V call is TRBV6-1, the J call TRBJ2-7; maybe TRBD2 (5 bases). This CDR3 has 12 residues. From germline, CDR1 is MNHNS and CDR2 SASEGT. CDR3: CASNFRGYEQCF. CDR3 in DNA: TGTGCCAGCAACTTCCGGGGTTACGAGCAGTGCTTC.

The chain links TRBV11-2 to TRBJ2-2, with 9 bases identical to TRBD1. J was trimmed by 5 bases and V by 2 bases; bases with no gene match: 6. Germline CDR1 reads SGHAT; CDR2 reads FQNNGV. The CDR3 is made up of 16 amino acids. The CDR3 nucleotides are TGTGCCAGCAGCTTATCCGGGACAGGGATAACCGGGGAGCTGTTTTTT. It encodes CASSLSGTGITGELFF.

This clonotype was seen repeatedly, ten times or more. The genes are TRBV2 and TRBJ1-2, with 7 bases that match TRBD1. Trimming cost V 2 bases and J 1 base; bases outside gene matches: 7. Germline V gives CDR1 SNHLY, CDR2 FYNNEI. The CDR3 is 16 residues long. The CDR3 region is CASSERGQKVNYGYTF. The CDR3 nucleotides read TGTGCCAGCAGTGAACGGGGACAGAAGGTTAACTATGGCTACACCTTC.

The CDR3 sequence is CASSLAGGNEAFF. CDR3 nucleotides: TGTGCCAGCAGCTTAGCGGGTGGAAATGAAGCTTTCTTT. The V gene is TRBV7-2, the J gene TRBJ1-1, with unresolved D. This CDR3 comprises 13 residues. V shed 0 bases and J shed 7 bases, with 9 bases lying between them. The germline V gene has CDR1 SGHTA and CDR2 FQGNSA.

This clonotype appeared many times. This sequence joins TRBV6-5 and TRBJ2-2; unclear D gene. The CDR3 is 17 amino acids. V was shortened by 0 bases and J by 0 bases, with 11 bases between the two germline ends. The germline V gene encodes CDR1 MNHEY and CDR2 SVGAGI. CDR3 nucleotide sequence: TGTGCCAGCAGTTACTCGTTTGGCCCCGCGAACACCGGGGAGCTGTTTTTT. This sequence encodes CASSYSFGPANTGELFF.

On this clonotype itself: At one end, the junction sequence differs from germline, possibly due to a read error. The rearrangement joins TRBV6-5 to TRBJ1-2; possible D gene TRBD1, 5 bases. Per the germline V gene, CDR1 is MNHEY and CDR2 is SVGAGI. CDR3 size: 12 residues. The CDR3, as DNA: TGTGCCAGCAGTTATGGGGACTATGGCTACAGCTTC. This codes for CASSYGDYGYSF.